Following are 22 T cell receptor beta chains from one sample sequenced in a study of blood T cell repertoires in COVID-19. Repertoires were generated with immunoSEQ multiplex PCR, while TCRdb's copy carries only in-frame clones and drops some. The table records fewer than 60,000 clones, more than 85% of them present only once. The sequencing input was peripheral blood. These receptors all come from a man in his sixties with COVID-19, enrolled during active disease.

This clone was detected a few times. The chain employs TRBV6-2 or TRBV6-3 and TRBJ2-7; D is possibly TRBD1 (5 bases). The germline V and J ends were trimmed by 6 bases and 0 bases, with 15 bases remaining between them. The CDR3 covers 15 residues. The germline CDR1 and CDR2 sequences are MNHEY and SVGEGT. The CDR3 DNA follows: TGTGCCAGCAGCTCCCAGGGCGGAAGCTCCTACGAGCAGTACTTC. This gives the protein CASSSQGGSSYEQYF.

This sequence joins TRBV3-1 (or the pseudogene TRBV3-2) and TRBJ1-3; tentatively, D is TRBD1 (5 bases). Trimming shortened V by 5 bases and J by 0 bases, and 11 bases separated the two germline ends. The CDR3 spans 15 residues. Germline assignment: CDR1 LGHDT and CDR2 YNNKEL (reference sequence). The DNA of the CDR3 is TGTGCCAGCAGCGAGCAGGGCTACTCTGGAAACACCATATATTTT. Amino acids: CASSEQGYSGNTIYF.

This clone was observed a few times. The gene calls are TRBV18 and TRBJ2-1; TRBD1 is a possible D gene (5 bases). The CDR3 covers 16 residues. Germline lookup yields CDR1 KGHSH and CDR2 LQKENI. Trimming removed 0 bases at V and 2 bases at J, with 11 bases between. The CDR3 coding sequence is TGTGCCAGCTCACCACCGGCAACAGGCGCCTACAATGAGCAGTTCTTC. Its translation is CASSPPATGAYNEQFF.

The J gene is TRBJ2-1, the V gene TRBV6-7, with a tentative D call TRBD1 (6 bases). TRBV6-7 is known as an ORF, though its function is uncertain. The CDR3 is 13 amino acids. V was shortened by 0 bases and J by 10 bases, with 10 bases between the two germline ends. CDR3 amino acids: CASSYSDSEEQFF. The CDR3 nucleotides are TGTGCCAGCAGTTACTCGGACAGCGAAGAGCAGTTCTTC.

The V call is TRBV18, the J call TRBJ1-1; 9 nucleotides align to TRBD1. With V trimmed by 2 bases and J by 6 bases, 1 base remained unmatched. The V gene's germline CDR1 is KGHSH and CDR2 LQKENI. CDR3 length: 13 amino acids. In DNA, the CDR3 is TGTGCCAGCTCACCAGGGACAGGGTCTGAAGCTTTCTTT. This sequence encodes CASSPGTGSEAFF. The full variable domain, its missing parts supplied by reference TRBV18 and TRBJ1-1, is NAGVMQNPRHLVRRRGQEARLRCSPMKGHSHVYWYRQLPEEGLKFMVYLQKENIIDESGMPKERFSAEFPKEGPSILRIQQVVRGDSAAYFCASSPGTGSEAFFGQGTRLTVV.

The chain uses TRBV6-5 and TRBJ2-7, with 12 bases fitting TRBD2. This CDR3 region has 15 residues. Germline trimming cut 6 bases from V and 2 bases from J; bases unmatched to any gene: 5. The germline gives CDR1 MNHEY, CDR2 SVGAGI. This CDR3 is CASSPRTSGAYEQYF. As DNA, the CDR3 is TGTGCCAGCAGCCCCCGGACTAGCGGGGCCTACGAGCAGTACTTC.

The gene calls are TRBV28 and TRBJ2-3, with a weak D call TRBD2 (7 bases). The CDR3 spans 15 residues. Germline V gene lookup returns CDR1 MDHEN and CDR2 SYDVKM. V was shortened by 4 bases and J by 2 bases, with 13 bases between the two germline ends. The CDR3 bases are TGTGCCAGCAGTTACTGGGGGGGCGACACAGATACGCAGTATTTT. This sequence encodes CASSYWGGDTDTQYF.

J is TRBJ2-7 and V is TRBV11-2; the match to TRBD2 covers 8 bases. The CDR3 contains 16 residues. The germline V gene encodes CDR1 SGHAT and CDR2 FQNNGV. Trimming cost V 1 base and J 2 bases; bases outside gene matches: 7. CDR3 in DNA: TGTGCCAGCAGCTTAGGTACTAGCGGAGGCCCCTACGAGCAGTACTTC. As protein: CASSLGTSGGPYEQYF.

The chain carries TRBV6-6 and TRBJ1-4; TRBD1 aligns across 7 bases. The V segment lost 6 bases and the J segment 5 bases; nucleotides outside the gene matches: 6. This CDR3 is 14 amino acids long. The germline V gene encodes CDR1 MNHNY and CDR2 SVGAGI (reference sequence). CDR3 DNA sequence: TGTGCCAGCAGCTTTCAGGGGGTCAATGAAAAACTGTTTTTT. It specifies CASSFQGVNEKLFF.

V usage is TRBV4-2 and J usage is TRBJ1-2; 11 nucleotides align to TRBD1. The trim removed 4 bases at V and 6 bases at J, leaving 7 bases unmatched. The germline gives CDR1 LGHNA, CDR2 YNFKEQ. This CDR3 is 15 amino acids long. Here the CDR3 reads CASSLTRDRGDGYTF. The CDR3 nucleotides read TGTGCCAGCAGCCTCACCCGGGACAGGGGGGATGGCTACACCTTC.

The chain couples TRBV29-1 to TRBJ1-1, with D possibly TRBD1 on 5 matching bases. This CDR3 spans 14 amino acids. V lost 4 bases and J lost 0, with 12 bases in between. CDR1 and CDR2 from the germline V gene are SQVTM and ANQGSEA. CDR3 nucleotides: TGCAGCGTTGTGGGGGGGGAGGTGAACACTGAAGCTTTCTTT. Its translation: CSVVGGEVNTEAFF.

This chain connects TRBV18 to TRBJ1-2, with D hard to call. Germline V lookup: CDR1 KGHSH, CDR2 LQKENI. Trimming pared 4 bases from V and 0 bases from J, leaving 15 bases between. This CDR3 has 16 residues. CDR3 region: CASSLRMDGTNYGYTF. CDR3 DNA sequence: TGTGCCAGCTCACTCCGGATGGACGGGACTAACTATGGCTACACCTTC.

This sequence joins TRBV7-2 and TRBJ1-5; TRBD1 aligns across 7 bases. V lost 5 bases, J lost 2 bases, and 0 bases stayed unmatched. The CDR3 has 13 residues. Germline V lookup: CDR1 SGHTA, CDR2 FQGNSA. The CDR3 loop is CASSGQGNQPQHF. In DNA form, the CDR3 reads TGTGCCAGCAGCGGACAGGGCAATCAGCCCCAGCATTTT.

V and J are TRBV9 and TRBJ1-3; 12 bases align to TRBD1. The V and J ends lost 0 bases and 0 bases, in that order; junction bases with no gene match: 13. The CDR3 spans 21 residues. CDR1 and CDR2 from the germline V gene are SGDLS and YYNGEE. CDR3 residues: CASSVAPGTGGAGVSGNTIYF. CDR3 coding DNA: TGTGCCAGCAGCGTAGCACCTGGGACAGGGGGCGCGGGGGTCTCTGGAAACACCATATATTTT. Together with reference TRBV9 and TRBJ1-3, the CDR3 gives the full variable domain: DSGVTQTPKHLITATGQRVTLRCSPRSGDLSVYWYQQSLDQGLQFLIQYYNGEERAKGNILERFSAQQFPDLHSELNLSSLELGDSALYFCASSVAPGTGGAGVSGNTIYFGEGSWLTVV.

The CDR3 here is CASTSDRGYEQYF. The CDR3 DNA follows: TGTGCCAGTACCTCGGACAGGGGCTACGAGCAGTACTTC. The rearrangement joins TRBV19 to TRBJ2-7; TRBD1 agrees at 9 bases. CDR1 is LNHDA, CDR2 SQIVND, per germline (reference sequence). This CDR3 is built from 13 residues. J was trimmed by 3 bases and V by 7 bases; bases with no gene match: 4.

This rearrangement joins TRBV5-1 to TRBJ1-1; D is perhaps TRBD1 (5 bases). V gave up 4 bases and J gave up 5 bases, with 15 bases separating them. Germline CDR1 and CDR2: SGHRS and YFSETQ. The length of the CDR3 is 14 residues. DNA for the CDR3: TGCGCCAGCAGCCCTTTGGGGGGGGGAACTGAAGCTTTCTTT. Its protein is CASSPLGGGTEAFF. The full variable domain, rest sourced from reference TRBV5-1 and TRBJ1-1, is KAGVTQTPRYLIKTRGQQVTLSCSPISGHRSVSWYQQTPGQGLQFLFEYFSETQRNKGNFPGRFSGRQFSNSRSEMNVSTLELGDSALYLCASSPLGGGTEAFFGQGTRLTVV.

This sequence joins TRBV6-6 and TRBJ1-6; D is possibly TRBD1 (5 bases). Germline values: CDR1 MNHNY, CDR2 SVGAGI (reference sequence). The CDR3 extends over 14 amino acids. V shed 2 bases and J shed 10 bases, with 12 bases lying between them. CDR3 in DNA: TGTGCCAGCAGTTACGGGGGGGATCGGTCACCCCTCCACTTT. It codes for CASSYGGDRSPLHF.

This clone showed up just once. The chain links TRBV5-1 to TRBJ2-7; 7 nucleotides match TRBD2. Germline V gives CDR1 SGHRS, CDR2 YFSETQ. The CDR3 has 15 residues. J gave up 2 bases and V 0 bases, and 5 bases lay outside the gene matches. The CDR3 loop is CASSLVNGRTYEQYF. The CDR3 DNA reads TGCGCCAGCAGCTTGGTAAACGGGAGGACCTACGAGCAGTACTTC.

CDR3 sequence reads: CASSHSSGYENSPLHF. The CDR3 coding sequence is TGTGCCAGCAGCCATAGCTCAGGGTACGAGAATTCACCCCTCCACTTT. The chain recombines TRBV3-1 (or the pseudogene TRBV3-2) with TRBJ1-6; tentatively, D is TRBD1 (5 bases). Germline V gives CDR1 LGHDT, CDR2 YNNKEL (reference sequence). V shed 3 bases and J shed 7 bases, with 16 bases lying between them. The CDR3 runs to 16 residues.

The genes are TRBV18 and TRBJ1-1; 9 positions agree with TRBD1. The ends lost 4 bases at V and 1 base at J; junction bases unmatched: 7. The CDR3 covers 16 residues. CDR1 and CDR2 (germline): KGHSH, LQKENI. CDR3 sequence reads: CASSQPGQGTNTEAFF. CDR3 sequence (DNA): TGTGCCAGCTCACAACCGGGACAGGGTACGAACACTGAAGCTTTCTTT.

V is TRBV21-1 and J is TRBJ2-1; the table's D call, TRBD1, was not checked against the DNA. TRBV21-1 is a pseudogene locus. CDR3 size: 16 residues. Here the CDR3 DNA reads TGTGCCAGCAGCAATGACCTTCGGACAGGGGTGAATGAGCAGTTCTTC. Its protein is CASSNDLRTGVNEQFF.

This chain uses TRBV6-2 or TRBV6-3 with TRBJ2-7; 15 bases map to TRBD2. J was trimmed by 4 bases and V by 4 bases; bases with no gene match: 2. This CDR3 has 15 residues. In germline, CDR1 is MNHEY, CDR2 SVGEGT. In nucleotides, the CDR3 is TGTGCCAGCAGTTGGACTAGCGGGAGGGTTTACGAGCAGTACTTC. Translation: CASSWTSGRVYEQYF.